Below are 29 T cell receptor beta chains sequenced from a single sample in a study of T cell responses to AZD1222 COVID-19 vaccine. Profiled with immunoSEQ multiplex PCR; TCRdb holds only in-frame clones, not every one. Of 100,000 to 150,000 clones in the sample, roughly 85% were seen once. The sample here was peripheral blood, taken 28 days after the second dose of the MenACWY control vaccine. These receptors all stem from an adult who received the MenACWY meningococcal vaccine as a control.

This clone occurred once. The chain joins TRBV10-2 to TRBJ1-3; no reliable D call. This CDR3 comprises 14 residues. V lost 10 bases to trimming and J lost 0 bases, with 13 bases between them. Germline V gene data show CDR1 as WSHSY and CDR2 as SAAADI. In nucleotides, the CDR3 is TGCGCCACCCTCCCGGGATCCTCTGGAAACACCATATATTTT. Encoded protein: CATLPGSSGNTIYF.

The rearrangement joins TRBV27 to TRBJ1-5; tentatively, D is TRBD1 (6 bases). This CDR3 has 14 amino acids. The ends were cut back, 3 bases at V and 7 bases at J, with 13 bases in the middle. Germline CDR1 reads MNHEY; CDR2 reads SMNVEV (reference sequence). The CDR3 coding sequence is TGTGCCAGCAGTTTCTCGGCAGGGGACCAGCCCCAGCATTTT. It encodes CASSFSAGDQPQHF.

This rearrangement joins TRBV5-5 to TRBJ2-3; D not certain. From germline, CDR1 is SGHKS and CDR2 YYEKEE (reference sequence). The ends were cut back, 4 bases at V and 2 bases at J, with 5 bases in the middle. The CDR3 totals 12 residues. As DNA, the CDR3 is TGTGCCAGCAGCCAGTACACAGATACGCAGTATTTT. Translated, it gives CASSQYTDTQYF.

V gene TRBV5-1 combines with J gene TRBJ1-2; TRBD1 is a possible D gene (5 bases). The CDR3 runs to 16 residues. Looked up from germline, CDR1 is SGHRS and CDR2 is YFSETQ. The V gene lost 4 bases and the J gene lost 6 bases, with 22 bases spanning the gap. CDR3 protein: CASSSRIGGRDDGYTF. In nucleotides, the CDR3 is TGCGCCAGCAGCAGTCGTATCGGGGGGAGGGACGATGGCTACACCTTC.

The chain has TRBV24-1 and TRBJ2-3, with D perhaps matching TRBD2 (6 bases). CDR3 length: 14 amino acids. Germline V gives CDR1 KGHDR, CDR2 SFDVKD. V was clipped by 5 bases and J by 4 bases, with 12 bases between them. DNA of the CDR3: TGTGCCACCAGTGGTGGAGGAGGGGCAGATACGCAGTATTTT. Encoded protein: CATSGGGGADTQYF.

The chain carries TRBV2 and TRBJ1-3, with a weak D call TRBD1 (5 bases). The CDR3 contains 12 residues. CDR1 and CDR2 from the germline V gene are SNHLY and FYNNEI. V was pared by 8 bases and J by 0 bases, with 5 bases between. The CDR3 sequence is CASGASGNTIYF. CDR3 in DNA: TGTGCCAGCGGGGCCTCTGGAAACACCATATATTTT.

Notes on this clone: The limits of the CDR3 on the DNA are not certain, so only TCRdb's listed CDR3 is given. The chain couples TRBV5-1 to TRBJ2-1. Ends included, the CDR3 has 19 residues. CDR1 SGHRS and CDR2 YFSETQ come from the germline V gene. The CDR3 spells CASSLLHFGSGTYYNEQFF.

The V and J genes are TRBV5-4 and TRBJ2-1; D may correspond to TRBD1 or TRBD2 (5 bases each). The V end lost 0 bases, the J end lost 9 bases, and 19 bases lay between the germline ends. The CDR3 length is 16 residues. The germline gives CDR1 SGHNT, CDR2 YYREEE (reference sequence). CDR3 coding DNA: TGTGCCAGCAGCTTGGGGGACGGATTTACAAGGGGTGAGCAGTTCTTC. It encodes CASSLGDGFTRGEQFF.

This clone was found once. The CDR3 is CASSLGSGRRPAETQYF. CDR3 nucleotide sequence: TGTGCCAGCAGCTTGGGAAGCGGGAGGAGGCCGGCGGAGACCCAGTACTTC. V is TRBV7-9 and J is TRBJ2-5; 9 bases fit TRBD2. Trimming took 3 bases from V and 5 from J; bases not matched to a gene: 13. The germline CDR1 and CDR2 sequences are SEHNR and FQNEAQ (reference sequence). The CDR3 extends over 17 amino acids.

This chain joins TRBV9 and TRBJ2-1; the match to TRBD2 covers 13 bases. The length of the CDR3 is 15 residues. In germline, CDR1 is SGDLS, CDR2 YYNGEE. V trimming: 3 bases; J trimming: 7 bases; junction bases outside the gene matches: 4. The CDR3: CASSEGLAGINEQFF. CDR3 DNA sequence: TGTGCCAGCAGCGAGGGACTAGCGGGAATAAATGAGCAGTTCTTC.

The table lists this clone with a count of one. This chain connects TRBV12-3 or TRBV12-4 to TRBJ2-5; D possibly corresponds to TRBD2 (5 bases). Trimming stripped 2 bases from V and 7 bases from J, with 11 bases between. The CDR3 is 13 amino acids. In nucleotides, the CDR3 is TGTGCCAGCAGTTTAACGGGTCGGGGGACCCAGTACTTC. Residues: CASSLTGRGTQYF.

This rearrangement joins TRBV5-5 to TRBJ2-5; D is unresolved. CDR1 is SGHKS and CDR2 is YYEKEE in the germline V gene (reference sequence). The CDR3 has 15 amino acids. V gave up 4 bases and J gave up 1 base, with 14 bases separating them. The CDR3 protein is CASSPYGLPQETQYF. The CDR3 nucleotides read TGTGCCAGCAGCCCGTACGGCCTCCCCCAAGAGACCCAGTACTTC.

The chain's CDR3 is CASRSDGPNTQYF. CDR3 sequence (DNA): TGTGCCAGCAGATCAGACGGGCCGAATACGCAGTATTTT. J is TRBJ2-3 and V is TRBV7-2; unclear D gene. CDR1 and CDR2 (germline): SGHTA, FQGNSA. The CDR3 spans 13 residues. V lost 6 bases, J lost 7 bases, and 14 bases lay in between.

The rearrangement uses TRBV5-1 and TRBJ2-7; D is undetermined. With 3 bases removed from V and 2 bases from J, the gap between germline ends came to 3 bases. CDR1 and CDR2 (germline): SGHRS, YFSETQ. The CDR3 extends over 11 amino acids. The CDR3 DNA reads as TGCGCCAGCAGCTCCACCTACGAGCAGTACTTC. Its protein product is CASSSTYEQYF.

This clone appeared once. The chain joins TRBV6-5 to TRBJ1-2; no definite D call. The germline CDR1 and CDR2 sequences are MNHEY and SVGAGI. The V and J ends lost 7 bases and 0 bases respectively, with 9 bases between them. This CDR3 comprises 13 residues. The CDR3 DNA reads TGTGCCAGCAACGCGGCTCCTAACTATGGCTACACCTTC. As protein: CASNAAPNYGYTF.

The rearrangement uses TRBV11-3 and TRBJ1-1, with D possibly being TRBD1 (6 bases). CDR1 SGHNT and CDR2 YENEEA come from the germline V gene. The CDR3 consists of 14 residues. V lost 5 bases, J lost 3 bases, and 13 bases lay in between. The CDR3 reads CASSPGRGHTEAFF. Here the CDR3 DNA reads TGTGCCAGCAGCCCTGGCAGGGGTCACACTGAAGCTTTCTTT.

The chain uses TRBV5-5 and TRBJ1-4; D remains ambiguous. This CDR3 is 14 amino acids long. Trimming shortened V by 4 bases and J by 5 bases, and 12 bases separated the two germline ends. Germline V gene data show CDR1 as SGHKS and CDR2 as YYEKEE (reference sequence). This chain's CDR3 is CASSRGQGNEKLFF. The CDR3 nucleotides read TGTGCCAGCAGCCGAGGGCAAGGGAATGAAAAACTGTTTTTT.

The chain couples TRBV5-1 to TRBJ2-3; D unresolved. Germline CDR1 is SGHRS and CDR2 is YFSETQ. Trimming stripped 0 bases from V and 2 bases from J, with 10 bases between. This CDR3 contains 15 residues. The CDR3 nucleotides are TGCGCCAGCAGCTTGGATCACCCCACCACAGATACGCAGTATTTT. Its translation is CASSLDHPTTDTQYF.

This clone was counted only a few times. The V gene is TRBV5-1, the J gene TRBJ1-2, with TRBD1 identical over 8 bases. The CDR3 has 15 amino acids. V lost 1 base and J lost 5; bases outside the gene matches: 7. Germline values: CDR1 SGHRS, CDR2 YFSETQ. CDR3 DNA sequence: TGCGCCAGCAGCTTGAGGCAGGGGGCGTTTTATGGCTACACCTTC. Protein sequence: CASSLRQGAFYGYTF.

The chain carries TRBV2 and TRBJ2-3; D remains ambiguous. Trimming took off 6 bases at V and 1 base at J, with 8 bases between the two ends. CDR1 SNHLY and CDR2 FYNNEI come from the germline V gene. The CDR3 runs to 13 residues. The CDR3 spells CASRLDRTDTQYF. The CDR3 nucleotides are TGTGCCAGCAGACTGGACCGCACAGATACGCAGTATTTT.

The CDR3 sequence is CASRTGGGPKNTEAFF. The CDR3 DNA reads as TGTGCCAGCAGGACTGGCGGGGGCCCCAAGAACACTGAAGCTTTCTTT. V is TRBV21-1 and J is TRBJ1-1. TRBV21-1 is shown as a pseudogene. The CDR3 is 16 amino acids.

The chain joins TRBV30 to TRBJ1-4, with 8 bases aligning to TRBD1. This CDR3 region has 13 residues. The germline CDR1 and CDR2 sequences are GTSNPN and SVGIG (reference sequence). V lost 7 bases, J lost 5 bases, and 6 bases stayed unmatched. The DNA for the CDR3 is TGTGCCTCCCTGGCAGGGGGCAATGAAAAACTGTTTTTT. Residues: CASLAGGNEKLFF.

This chain joins TRBV5-1 and TRBJ1-2; the D gene is possibly TRBD1 (6 bases). V shed 2 bases and J shed 8 bases, with 13 bases lying between them. The germline V gene has CDR1 SGHRS and CDR2 YFSETQ. There are 13 residues in the CDR3. The CDR3 coding sequence is TGCGCCAGCAGCTTCGACGGGGGCAACGGCTACACCTTC. Its translation: CASSFDGGNGYTF.

The CDR3 spells CASSPGPGRETQYF. CDR3 nucleotide sequence: TGTGCCAGCAGCCCCGGACCTGGGAGGGAGACCCAGTACTTC. The chain employs TRBV7-8 and TRBJ2-5; the D gene is possibly TRBD2 (6 bases). Per the germline V gene, CDR1 is SGHVS and CDR2 is FQNEAQ. With 5 bases removed from V and 5 bases from J, the gap between germline ends came to 15 bases. The CDR3 is made up of 14 amino acids. Full variable domain (missing parts from reference TRBV7-8 and TRBJ2-5): GAGVSQSPRYKVAKRGQDVALRCDPISGHVSLFWYQQALGQGPEFLTYFQNEAQLDKSGLPSDRFFAERPEGSVSTLKIQRTQQEDSAVYLCASSPGPGRETQYFGPGTRLLVL.

The CDR3 coding sequence is TGCGCCAGCAGCCTCAGGGGGGAGAATGGGGAAAAACTGTTTTTT. Translating gives CASSLRGENGEKLFF. This chain connects TRBV5-1 to TRBJ1-4, with 7 bases lining up with TRBD1. Germline assignment: CDR1 SGHRS and CDR2 YFSETQ. Germline trimming cut 4 bases from V and 8 bases from J; bases unmatched to any gene: 11. The CDR3 spans 15 residues.

This rearrangement joins TRBV7-2 to TRBJ2-1; tentatively, D is TRBD1 or TRBD2 (6 bases each). CDR1 and CDR2 (germline): SGHTA, FQGNSA. The CDR3 runs to 17 residues. The V end lost 3 bases, the J end lost 4 bases, and 19 bases lay between the germline ends. This chain's CDR3 is CASSFRGGGTVYNEQFF. CDR3 nucleotide sequence: TGTGCCAGCAGCTTCAGGGGAGGTGGGACCGTTTACAATGAGCAGTTCTTC.

The table lists this clone with a count of one. This chain joins TRBV10-2 and TRBJ1-1; D remains unclear. CDR1 WSHSY and CDR2 SAAADI come from the germline V gene. V was cut by 8 bases and J by 4 bases, with 8 bases left in between. The CDR3 contains 11 residues. Written as DNA, the CDR3 is TGCGCCAGCCTTTGGGGCACTGAAGCTTTCTTT. Residues: CASLWGTEAFF.

The V and J genes are TRBV6-5 and TRBJ1-5, with a weak D call TRBD1 (6 bases). Germline V gene sequence: CDR1 MNHEY, CDR2 SVGAGI. CDR3 length: 14 residues. The V gene lost 6 bases and the J gene lost 4 bases, with 13 bases spanning the gap. For the CDR3, the DNA is TGTGCCAGCAGAATACAGGGTGGAAATCAGCCCCAGCATTTT. As protein: CASRIQGGNQPQHF.

Only one count was recorded for this clone. J is TRBJ2-5 and V is TRBV7-2; D possibly uses TRBD1 or TRBD2 (7 bases each). V lost 5 bases and J 2 bases, leaving 12 bases between the germline ends. From germline, CDR1 is SGHTA and CDR2 FQGNSA. CDR3 length: 14 residues. The CDR3 DNA sequence: TGTGCCAGCAGCCCCCAGGGGGGGCAAGAGACCCAGTACTTC. Protein product: CASSPQGGQETQYF.